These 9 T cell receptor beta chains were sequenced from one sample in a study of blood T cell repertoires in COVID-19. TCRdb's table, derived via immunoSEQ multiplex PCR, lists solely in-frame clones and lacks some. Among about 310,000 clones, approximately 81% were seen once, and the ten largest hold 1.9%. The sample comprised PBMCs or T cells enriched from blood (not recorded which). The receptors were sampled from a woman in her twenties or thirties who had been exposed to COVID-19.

The CDR3 region is CASSYGTVYGYTF. The DNA for the CDR3 is TGTGCCAGCAGCTACGGGACAGTCTATGGCTACACCTTC. This chain connects TRBV7-2 to TRBJ1-2, with TRBD1 identical over 7 bases. This CDR3 has 13 residues. CDR1 is SGHTA and CDR2 is FQGNSA in the germline V gene. Germline trimming cut 4 bases from V and 4 bases from J; bases unmatched to any gene: 3.

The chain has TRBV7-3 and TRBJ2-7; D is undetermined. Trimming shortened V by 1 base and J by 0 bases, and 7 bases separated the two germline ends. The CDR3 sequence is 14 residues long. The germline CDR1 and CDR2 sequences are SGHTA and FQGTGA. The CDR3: CASSLRFSSYEQYF. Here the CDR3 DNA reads TGTGCCAGCAGCTTAAGGTTTAGCTCCTACGAGCAGTACTTC. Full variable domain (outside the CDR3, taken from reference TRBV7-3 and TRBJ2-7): GAGVSQTPSNKVTEKGKYVELRCDPISGHTALYWYRQSLGQGPEFLIYFQGTGAADDSGLPNDRFFAVRPEGSVSTLKIQRTERGDSAVYLCASSLRFSSYEQYFGPGTRLTVT.

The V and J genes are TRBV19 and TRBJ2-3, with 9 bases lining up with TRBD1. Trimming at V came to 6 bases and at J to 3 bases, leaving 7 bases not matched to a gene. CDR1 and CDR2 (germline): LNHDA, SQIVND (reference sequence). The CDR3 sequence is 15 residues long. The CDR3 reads CASREGQGLTDTQYF. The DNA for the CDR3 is TGTGCCAGTAGGGAGGGACAGGGCTTGACAGATACGCAGTATTTT.

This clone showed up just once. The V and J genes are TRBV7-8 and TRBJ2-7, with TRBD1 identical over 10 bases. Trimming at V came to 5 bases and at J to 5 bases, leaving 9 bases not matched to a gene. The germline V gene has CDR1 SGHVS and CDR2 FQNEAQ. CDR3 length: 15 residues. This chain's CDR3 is CASSRTGGVFHEQYF. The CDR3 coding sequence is TGTGCCAGCAGCCGGACAGGGGGGGTGTTCCACGAGCAGTACTTC. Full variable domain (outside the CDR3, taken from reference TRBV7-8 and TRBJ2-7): GAGVSQSPRYKVAKRGQDVALRCDPISGHVSLFWYQQALGQGPEFLTYFQNEAQLDKSGLPSDRFFAERPEGSVSTLKIQRTQQEDSAVYLCASSRTGGVFHEQYFGPGTRLTVT.

The CDR3 is CASSVQGGDNSPLHF. The CDR3, as DNA: TGTGCCAGCAGCGTTCAGGGGGGAGATAATTCACCCCTCCACTTT. The genes are TRBV9 and TRBJ1-6; 7 bases match TRBD1. J lost 5 bases, V lost 2 bases, and 4 bases had no gene match. Germline values: CDR1 SGDLS, CDR2 YYNGEE. The CDR3 sequence is 15 residues long. The full variable domain, completed using reference TRBV9 and TRBJ1-6, is DSGVTQTPKHLITATGQRVTLRCSPRSGDLSVYWYQQSLDQGLQFLIQYYNGEERAKGNILERFSAQQFPDLHSELNLSSLELGDSALYFCASSVQGGDNSPLHFGNGTRLTVT.

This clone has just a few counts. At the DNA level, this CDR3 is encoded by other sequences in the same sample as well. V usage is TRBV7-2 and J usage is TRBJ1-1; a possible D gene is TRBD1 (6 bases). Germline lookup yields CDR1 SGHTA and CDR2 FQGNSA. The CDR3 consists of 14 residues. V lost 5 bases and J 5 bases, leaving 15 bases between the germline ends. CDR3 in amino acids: CASSPQGRRTEAFF. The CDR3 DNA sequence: TGTGCCAGCAGCCCACAGGGTCGGCGGACTGAAGCTTTCTTT.

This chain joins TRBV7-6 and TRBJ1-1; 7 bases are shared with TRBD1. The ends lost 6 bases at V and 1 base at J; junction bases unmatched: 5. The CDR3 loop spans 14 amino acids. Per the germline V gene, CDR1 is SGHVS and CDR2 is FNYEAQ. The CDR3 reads CASSMGQTNTEAFF. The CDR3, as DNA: TGTGCCAGCAGTATGGGACAGACGAACACTGAAGCTTTCTTT.

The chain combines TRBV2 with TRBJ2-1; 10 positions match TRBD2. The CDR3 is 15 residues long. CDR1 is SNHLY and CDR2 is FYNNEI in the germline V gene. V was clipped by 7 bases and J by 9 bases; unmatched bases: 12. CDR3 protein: CASTPGRLAGVEQFF. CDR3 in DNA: TGTGCCAGCACTCCTGGGAGGCTAGCGGGGGTTGAGCAGTTCTTC.

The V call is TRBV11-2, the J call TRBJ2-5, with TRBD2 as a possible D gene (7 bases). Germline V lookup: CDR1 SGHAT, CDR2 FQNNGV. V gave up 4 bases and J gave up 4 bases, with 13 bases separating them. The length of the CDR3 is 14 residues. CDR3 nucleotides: TGTGCCAGCAGCTCCCCGGGGGGCCCAGAGACCCAGTACTTC. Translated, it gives CASSSPGGPETQYF.